The 18 T cell receptor beta chains below were found in one sample sequenced in a study of blood T cell repertoires in COVID-19. Produced via immunoSEQ multiplex PCR; TCRdb's table is partial and in-frame only. The sample gives 130,000 or so clones, roughly 79% of which show up once; 25% is in the top ten. The sample taken for sequencing was peripheral blood. Receptors originate from a human donor in a cohort sampled during active COVID-19.

This clone was counted a single time. The V and J genes are TRBV6-5 and TRBJ2-1; D not certain. CDR3 length: 13 residues. The V end was cut by 6 bases, the J end by 4 bases, with 10 bases between. Germline values: CDR1 MNHEY, CDR2 SVGAGI. This chain's CDR3 is CASRRPEYNEQFF. The CDR3, as DNA: TGTGCCAGCAGAAGACCGGAGTACAATGAGCAGTTCTTC.

The CDR3 spells CASSYSSGVTYEQYF. CDR3 sequence (DNA): TGTGCCAGCAGTTACTCTAGCGGGGTTACCTACGAGCAGTACTTC. J is TRBJ2-7 and V is TRBV6-9, with 9 nucleotides matching TRBD2. Germline V gene sequence: CDR1 MNHGY, CDR2 SVAAGI. After removal of 3 bases from V and 2 bases from J, the junction contained 5 bases not matched to a gene. The CDR3 totals 15 residues.

The chain is built from TRBV28 and TRBJ2-3; 10 bases map to TRBD2. Per the germline V gene, CDR1 is MDHEN and CDR2 is SYDVKM. The CDR3 is made up of 16 amino acids. This CDR3 is CVTGASGSRRTDTQYF. CDR3 DNA: TGTGTCACTGGGGCTAGCGGGAGTAGGCGTACAGATACGCAGTATTTT.

The CDR3 reads CASSLTPPRGPGELFF. CDR3 DNA sequence: TGTGCCAGCAGCCTGACCCCCCCCAGGGGTCCCGGGGAGCTGTTTTTT. The V and J genes are TRBV7-2 and TRBJ2-2; possibly TRBD1 for D (6 bases). The CDR3 runs 16 residues. Trimming took off 5 bases at V and 6 bases at J, with 19 bases between the two ends. Germline loops: CDR1 SGHTA, CDR2 FQGNSA. The full variable domain, in which reference TRBV7-2 and TRBJ2-2 provide the parts outside the CDR3, is GAGVSQSPSNKVTEKGKDVELRCDPISGHTALYWYRQSLGQGLEFLIYFQGNSAPDKSGLPSDRFSAERTGGSVSTLTIQRTQQEDSAVYLCASSLTPPRGPGELFFGEGSRLTVL.

The V and J genes are TRBV6-6 and TRBJ1-5; D gene unclear. With 1 base removed from V and 9 bases from J, the gap between germline ends came to 10 bases. The CDR3 is 13 residues long. CDR1 and CDR2 from the germline V gene are MNHNY and SVGAGI (reference sequence). The CDR3 nucleotides are TGTGCCAGCAGTTACTTAGACTTTGGGCCCCAGCATTTT. This encodes CASSYLDFGPQHF.

This sequence joins TRBV24-1 and TRBJ2-5; possible D gene TRBD1, 5 bases. Germline CDR1 reads KGHDR; CDR2 reads SFDVKD. The CDR3 runs to 14 residues. V shed 3 bases and J shed 5 bases, with 12 bases lying between them. Here the CDR3 DNA reads TGTGCCACCAGTGATCCTACTTGGGGCGAGACCCAGTACTTC. Protein sequence: CATSDPTWGETQYF.

The chain uses TRBV6-6 and TRBJ2-7, with 7 bases that match TRBD1. With 7 bases clipped from V and 2 bases from J, the junction kept 5 bases outside the gene matches. Germline CDR1 MNHNY, CDR2 SVGAGI (reference sequence). The CDR3 length is 13 residues. The CDR3: CASNRQGPYEQYF. The CDR3 DNA sequence: TGTGCCAGCAATAGACAGGGACCCTACGAGCAGTACTTC.

J is TRBJ1-5 and V is TRBV2; D may be TRBD1 (5 bases). The CDR3 extends over 15 amino acids. The germline V gene encodes CDR1 SNHLY and CDR2 FYNNEI. Trimming stripped 2 bases from V and 4 bases from J, with 12 bases between. CDR3 sequence: CASSEQKGLNQPQHF. The CDR3 region has the DNA TGTGCCAGCAGTGAACAGAAGGGGTTGAATCAGCCCCAGCATTTT.

The CDR3 sequence is CASSIHSGKNIQYF. CDR3 sequence (DNA): TGTGCCAGCAGCATACATAGCGGGAAAAACATTCAGTACTTC. V gene TRBV28 combines with J gene TRBJ2-4; 7 nucleotides line up with TRBD2. The junction had 6 bases not matched to a gene; V was cut back by 6 bases and J by 4 bases. The length of the CDR3 is 14 residues. CDR1 MDHEN and CDR2 SYDVKM come from the germline V gene.

The chain employs TRBV4-3 and TRBJ2-1; no reliable D call. V was trimmed by 0 bases and J by 0 bases, leaving 15 bases between them. CDR3 length: 18 residues. Germline assignment: CDR1 LGHNA and CDR2 YSLEER. In DNA form, the CDR3 reads TGCGCCAGCAGCCAAGAAGAAAATCGACTGAACTCCTACAATGAGCAGTTCTTC. Its translation: CASSQEENRLNSYNEQFF.

V is TRBV27 and J is TRBJ1-1; 9 bases fit TRBD1. The germline CDR1 and CDR2 sequences are MNHEY and SMNVEV (reference sequence). CDR3 size: 14 residues. With V trimmed by 8 bases and J by 2 bases, 6 bases remained unmatched. The CDR3, as DNA: TGTGCCAGCGCGCTACAGGGGGCTAACACTGAAGCTTTCTTT. Translating it yields CASALQGANTEAFF.

In its sample, this clone is large (0.1 to 1%). The genes are TRBV7-8 and TRBJ2-5; 9 nucleotides align to TRBD2. J lost 4 bases, V lost 5 bases, and 5 bases had no gene match. Looked up from germline, CDR1 is SGHVS and CDR2 is FQNEAQ. The CDR3 is made up of 14 amino acids. CDR3 in DNA: TGTGCCAGCAGCCGACTAGCGGCCAGAGAGACCCAGTACTTC. Residues: CASSRLAARETQYF.

The chain employs TRBV28 and TRBJ2-3, with D possibly TRBD1 on 6 matching bases. Germline V gene data show CDR1 as MDHEN and CDR2 as SYDVKM. Trimming cost V 4 bases and J 3 bases, with 14 bases left between them. This CDR3 comprises 15 residues. The CDR3, as DNA: TGTGCCAGCAGTTCACCGGGACATATAACAGATACGCAGTATTTT. As protein: CASSSPGHITDTQYF.

This rearrangement joins TRBV12-5 to TRBJ1-3; possible D gene TRBD1, 5 bases. Germline CDR1 reads LGHNT; CDR2 reads FRNRAP. Trimming stripped 5 bases from V and 4 bases from J, with 9 bases between. CDR3 length equals 13 residues. DNA for the CDR3: TGTGCTAGTGGTCGGGGGGGAGGAAACACCATATATTTT. Its translation: CASGRGGGNTIYF. The complete variable domain, with remaining parts taken from reference TRBV12-5 and TRBJ1-3, reads DARVTQTPRHKVTEMGQEVTMRCQPILGHNTVFWYRQTMMQGLELLAYFRNRAPLDDSGMPKDRFSAEMPDATLATLKIQPSEPRDSAVYFCASGRGGGNTIYFGEGSWLTVV.

V is TRBV7-3 and J is TRBJ2-3, with 11 positions matching TRBD2. This CDR3 spans 16 amino acids. Germline V gene sequence: CDR1 SGHTA, CDR2 FQGTGA. Trimming took 4 bases from V and 4 from J; bases not matched to a gene: 7. CDR3 nucleotides: TGTGCCAGCAGCTCCGGACTAGCGGGTCTGTCAGATACGCAGTATTTT. Protein product: CASSSGLAGLSDTQYF. Together with reference TRBV7-3 and TRBJ2-3, the CDR3 gives the full variable domain: GAGVSQTPSNKVTEKGKYVELRCDPISGHTALYWYRQSLGQGPEFLIYFQGTGAADDSGLPNDRFFAVRPEGSVSTLKIQRTERGDSAVYLCASSSGLAGLSDTQYFGPGTRLTVL.

This chain uses TRBV7-2 with TRBJ1-1; D might be TRBD1 (6 bases). The CDR3 has 16 residues. Germline assignment: CDR1 SGHTA and CDR2 FQGNSA. Trimming left V 6 bases short and J 0 bases short, with 17 bases between. CDR3 sequence: CASRADRSGMNTEAFF. CDR3 coding DNA: TGTGCCAGCAGGGCAGACAGGAGCGGGATGAACACTGAAGCTTTCTTT.

This clone showed up just once. The chain recombines TRBV7-2 with TRBJ1-2, with 8 bases that match TRBD1. CDR1 and CDR2 (germline): SGHTA, FQGNSA. The CDR3 is 14 residues long. Trimming cost V 2 bases and J 7 bases; bases outside gene matches: 6. The CDR3, as DNA: TGTGCCAGCAGCTTAATACAGGGGGGCGGTGGCTACACCTTC. It is translated as CASSLIQGGGGYTF.

J is TRBJ2-3 and V is TRBV28, with D possibly matching TRBD2 (6 bases). The germline gives CDR1 MDHEN, CDR2 SYDVKM. The CDR3 contains 16 residues. The V gene lost 6 bases and the J gene lost 8 bases, with 24 bases spanning the gap. CDR3 nucleotide sequence: TGTGCCAGCAGGCGGGAATGGGGCGCCAAGAAGAGTACGCAGTATTTT. As protein: CASRREWGAKKSTQYF. Full variable domain (remainder filled in from reference TRBV28 and TRBJ2-3): DVKVTQSSRYLVKRTGEKVFLECVQDMDHENMFWYRQDPGLGLRLIYFSYDVKMKEKGDIPEGYSVSREKKERFSLILESASTNQTSMYLCASRREWGAKKSTQYFGPGTRLTVL.